Listed below are T cell receptor beta chains from one sample, sequenced in a study of Ad26.COV2.S vaccination and SARS-CoV-2 variants. Data came from immunoSEQ multiplex PCR; TCRdb stores just in-frame clones and leaves some out. Of 440,000 or so clones listed, 70% to 90% are singletons. This sample comprised peripheral blood, obtained in a trial of Ad26.COV2.S vaccine versus placebo. All receptors derive from a person between 18 and 65 years old who received the Ad26.COV2.S COVID-19 vaccine or a placebo. CDR3s include the opening cysteine and the closing phenylalanine or tryptophan. The D gene is left open where the match is weak. Clone size appears in some rows only: once, few, many, or a class for an expanded clone.

J	V	D	size	DNA	CDR3
TRBJ1-4	TRBV5-1	-	-	TGCGCCAGCAGCCGAGGGGCGACTAATGAAAAACTGTTTTTT	CASSRGATNEKLFF
TRBJ1-1	TRBV27	-	-	TGTGCCAGCAGTTTAAGCGCGGGGAACACTGAAGCTTTCTTT	CASSLSAGNTEAFF
TRBJ2-3	TRBV7-9	TRBD2	few	TGTGCCAGCAGCTCAACTAACGGACTAGCGGGAGTTGGCACAGATACGCAGTATTTT	CASSSTNGLAGVGTDTQYF
TRBJ2-7	TRBV7-3	-	-	TGTGCCAGCATTCACCCCGGGGTAGCCTCCTACGAGCAGTACTTC	CASIHPGVASYEQYF
TRBJ2-2	TRBV4-2	-	-	TGTGCCAGCAGCCAAGTTCCATTGGCGACGAACACCGGGGAGCTGTTTTTT	CASSQVPLATNTGELFF
TRBJ1-2	TRBV5-4	-	-	TGTGCCAGCAGCCCCTATGGCTATGGCTACACCTTC	CASSPYGYGYTF
TRBJ1-2	TRBV9	-	-	TGTGCCAGCAGCGTAAACCCCCACACCCCAAACTATGGCTACACCTTC	CASSVNPHTPNYGYTF
TRBJ2-2	TRBV3-1/TRBV3-2	-	-	TGTGCCAGCAGCCAGAACGGACAACCGAACACCGGGGAGCTGTTTTTT	CASSQNGQPNTGELFF
TRBJ1-4	TRBV5-1	-	-	TGCGCCAGCAGCTTAGGCGAAAAACTGTTTTTT	CASSLGEKLFF
TRBJ1-4	TRBV5-1	-	-	TGCGCCAGCAGCACCCGGGACGGGAATGAAAAACTGTTTTTT	CASSTRDGNEKLFF
TRBJ1-4	TRBV19	TRBD1	-	TGTGCCAGTAATACGACAGGGCGTGAAAAACTGTTTTTT	CASNTTGREKLFF
TRBJ2-3	TRBV6-2/TRBV6-3	-	-	TGTGCCAGCAGTTACGTCTTTTCAGATACGCAGTATTTT	CASSYVFSDTQYF
TRBJ2-3	TRBV6-6	TRBD1	-	TGTGCCAGCAGTCCGGGATACGTAGGGACAGCCACAGATACGCAGTATTTT	CASSPGYVGTATDTQYF
TRBJ1-6	TRBV30	-	-	TGTGCCTGGAACGTTTTTGTGGAATCACCCCTCCACTTT	CAWNVFVESPLHF
TRBJ2-7	TRBV27	TRBD1	-	TGTGCCAGCAGTAGCCGGGACAGGGTCTACGAGCAGTACTTC	CASSSRDRVYEQYF
TRBJ2-3	TRBV10-3	-	-	TGTGCCATCGGGGGGAGCACAGATACGCAGTATTTT	CAIGGSTDTQYF
TRBJ1-3	TRBV2	TRBD1	-	TGTGCCAGCAGTGGGAGGGACAGGTGGGACACCATATATTTT	CASSGRDRWDTIYF
TRBJ2-3	TRBV7-9	TRBD2	-	TGTGCCAGCAGCTGGGGAGGGGACGATACGCAGTATTTT	CASSWGGDDTQYF
TRBJ1-4	TRBV6-1	-	-	TGTGCCAGCAGTGACCAGGGCTCTGCAAGGGAAAAACTGTTTTTT	CASSDQGSAREKLFF
TRBJ2-5	TRBV2	-	-	TGTGCCAGCAGTGGCCAGGGTCCACAAGAGACCCAGTACTTC	CASSGQGPQETQYF
TRBJ2-2	TRBV7-9	TRBD1	-	TGTGCCAGCAGCCGGACAGGGATCGGGGAGCTGTTTTTT	CASSRTGIGELFF
TRBJ1-4	TRBV9	-	-	TGTGCCAGCAGCGTAGGGAGGGTTTCCTTTAATGAAAAACTGTTTTTT	CASSVGRVSFNEKLFF
TRBJ1-1	TRBV6-2/TRBV6-3	-	-	TGTGCCAGCAGCCGCAGGGGAACTGAAGCTTTCTTT	CASSRRGTEAFF
TRBJ1-5	TRBV30	-	-	TGTGCCTGGAGCAGACTTAGCAATCAGCCCCAGCATTTT	CAWSRLSNQPQHF
TRBJ1-1	TRBV14	TRBD1	-	TGTGCCAGCAGCCAAGCCTCAGGGGGCACTGAAGCTTTCTTT	CASSQASGGTEAFF
TRBJ1-5	TRBV19	TRBD1	-	TGTGCCAGTACTCCGGACAGGACCAATCAGCCCCAGCATTTT	CASTPDRTNQPQHF
TRBJ2-1	TRBV19	TRBD2	-	TGTGCCAGTAGAAGTCTAGCGGGGGGGCGCAATGAGCAGTTCTTC	CASRSLAGGRNEQFF
TRBJ2-4	TRBV28	-	-	TGTGCCAGCTCAATAGGAGCCAAAAACATTCAGTACTTC	CASSIGAKNIQYF
TRBJ1-2	TRBV19	-	-	TGTGCCAGTAGTATAGATCTCCGGGGCGGAGGCTACACCTTC	CASSIDLRGGGYTF